This T cell receptor beta chain was profiled in a study of HIV-infected patients and healthy controls. A single record per CDR3 protein comes from TCRdb applying MiXCR to the 5' RACE reads. Here the sample spans tens of thousands of distinct CDR3 sequences, about 16% being singletons. In germline, CDR1 is LNHDA, CDR2 SQIVND (reference sequence). The germline V and J ends were trimmed by 6 bases and 0 bases, with 15 bases remaining between them. CDR3 length: 16 residues. Input material: CD4+ T cells from blood. This TCR was recovered from a human donor in good health. The gene calls are TRBV19 and TRBJ1-5; D gene unclear. The CDR3 reads CASRPTGAYSNQPQHF. CDR3 bases: TGTGCCAGTAGACCGACCGGTGCCTATAGCAATCAGCCCCAGCATTTT. The complete variable domain, with remaining parts taken from reference TRBV19 and TRBJ1-5, reads DGGITQSPKYLFRKEGQNVTLSCEQNLNHDAMYWYRQDPGQGLRLIYYSQIVNDFQKGDIAEGYSVSREKKESFPLTVTSAQKNPTAFYLCASRPTGAYSNQPQHFGDGTRLSIL.